Detailed here is one T cell receptor (beta chain). This clone was detected only a few times. The clone's antigen remains unknown. Per-nucleotide qualities are absent, and no much larger clonotype sits a single base away. All of the isolated RNA was reverse transcribed with the High Capacity cDNA Reverse Transcription Kit, so expressed TCRB transcripts were sequenced. Deep immunoSEQ sequencing was performed on naive, central memory and regulatory T cell samples, with an average of about 4 million total reads per sample. After sorted cells were lysed in RLT buffer, RNA was extracted with DNase-treated RNeasy Micro or Mini kits, with the choice depending on cell number. Each cell subset was processed on its own to prevent cross-contamination, while patient and healthy donor samples were processed together. TCRB sequences were amplified from cDNA with the immunoSEQ multiplex PCR, producing 87-bp fragments spanning the CDR3 region. Amplicons were sequenced on the Illumina HiSeq platform. On the authors' methods: Synthetic template baselines were used to correct PCR bias computationally, reads within Hamming distance 2 were collapsed together, and singletons that could not be merged were discarded. By aligning reads against IMGT, V, D and J genes, CDR3 length, and insertions or deletions at six rearrangement sites were assigned. Within each subset, clonotype counts were normalized to sorted cell number, after which true diversity and Gini coefficients were computed with the tcR R package. The overlap coefficient, calculated on TCRB nucleotide sequences, was used to quantify repertoire sharing. As a proxy for the pre-selection repertoire, out-of-frame TCRB sequences from naive cells were analyzed. The immuneACCESS repertoire file appears here via TCRdb, limited to in-frame rearrangements. These files lack a portion of the clones; in checked studies, under half of the deficit traces to unresolved V genes, and the cause of the others is not known. V and J calls plus clone size are reproduced from that table; the DNA served to infer D and trimming. Across this sample there are 250,000 to 300,000 clones, with approximately 24% seen only once. The ten largest make up 0.012% of the sample.

A single peripheral blood draw of around 0.11 L on average was collected from each donor into heparinised tubes. A BD FACSAria II was used to sort naive, central memory, regulatory and stem cell-like memory CD4+ T cells with a panel that included CD45RO, CCR7, CD25, CD127, CD95 and CD27. Purity was above 98% for every sorted population. PBMCs were isolated right away by Lymphoprep density gradient centrifugation and were stained directly, without culture. So that batch effects would be minimized, each experiment stained and sorted samples in pairs, pairing one healthy donor with one patient. This specimen comes from a study of beta chain features in type 1 diabetes (dated by TCRdb to 2017 to 2018). For context, the study as a whole: Mean age, gender distribution, total cell number and subset yield were not different between patients and healthy donors. Regulatory and stem cell-like memory subsets were isolated from only 8 patients and roughly 8 healthy donors, whereas naive and central memory subsets came from all 28 donors. A total of roughly 98,000,000 sorted cells were examined across all samples, and a strong correlation was observed between cell number per subset and RNA yield. In the study, TCRB repertoires of sorted circulating CD4+ T cell subsets from recently diagnosed type 1 diabetes patients were compared with those of matched healthy donors. The paper as a whole reports these results and caveats: Because small numbers of individuals were included in the HLA sub-analyses, any influence of HLA type on TCRB rearrangement was left unresolved. Shorter templates might be favored by PCR, yet because patient and control samples were amplified and corrected together, any such skew would affect both groups equally. At VDJ recombination sites, patients with type 1 diabetes made fewer insertions and deleted more nucleotides, a pattern implying thymic rearrangement abnormalities. Type 1 diabetes patients showed a moderate but significant shortening of TCRB CDR3 length in all four CD4+ subsets. Sequencing cDNA rather than genomic DNA could over-represent highly expressing activated cells, although activation and CD3 levels did not differ between groups. The naive, central memory and regulatory TCRB repertoires appeared to resemble one another more closely among patients than among healthy donors.

The germline V gene encodes CDR1 SGHTA and CDR2 FQGNSA. From its cysteine to its phenylalanine, the CDR3 spans 13 amino acids. Only the CDR3 region is kept as DNA, spanning 39 bases read in frame from base 1. V is cut by 1 base and J by 1 base, and the space between the germline ends is 4 bases. The sample consisted of naive CD4+ T cells from blood. The intended sense of this specimen's cell subset or site label: true naive CD4+ T cells. The sequence links TRBV7-2 to TRBJ1-1; the D gene cannot be resolved reliably. The TCR comes from a woman aged 25 to 45 with type 1 diabetes. The DNA sequence follows: TGTGCCAGCAGCTTAGAGAGGAACACTGAAGCTTTCTTT. Its protein is CASSLERNTEAFF.